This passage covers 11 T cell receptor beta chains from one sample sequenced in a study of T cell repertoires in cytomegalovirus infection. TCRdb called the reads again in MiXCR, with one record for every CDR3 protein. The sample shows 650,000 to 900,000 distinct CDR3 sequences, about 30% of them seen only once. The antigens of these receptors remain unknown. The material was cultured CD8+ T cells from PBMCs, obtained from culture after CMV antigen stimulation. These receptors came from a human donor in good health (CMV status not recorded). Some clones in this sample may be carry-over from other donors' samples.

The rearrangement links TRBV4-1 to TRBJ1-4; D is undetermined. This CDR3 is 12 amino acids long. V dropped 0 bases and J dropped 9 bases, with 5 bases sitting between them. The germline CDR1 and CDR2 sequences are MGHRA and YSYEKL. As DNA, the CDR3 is TGCGCCAGCAGCCAAGATTTTCAAAAACTGTTTTTT. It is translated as CASSQDFQKLFF.

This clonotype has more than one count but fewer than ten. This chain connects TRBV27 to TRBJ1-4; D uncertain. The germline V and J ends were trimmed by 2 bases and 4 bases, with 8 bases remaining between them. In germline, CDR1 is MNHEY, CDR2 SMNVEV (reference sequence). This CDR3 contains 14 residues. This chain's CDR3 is CASSLGLFNEKLFF. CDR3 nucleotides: TGTGCCAGCAGTTTAGGGCTCTTTAATGAAAAACTGTTTTTT.

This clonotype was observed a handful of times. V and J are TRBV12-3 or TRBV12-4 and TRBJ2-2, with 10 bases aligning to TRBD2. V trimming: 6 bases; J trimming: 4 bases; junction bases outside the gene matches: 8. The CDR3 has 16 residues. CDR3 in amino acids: CASRPLAGGPTGELFF. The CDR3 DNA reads TGTGCCAGCAGACCTTTAGCGGGGGGCCCCACCGGGGAGCTGTTTTTT.

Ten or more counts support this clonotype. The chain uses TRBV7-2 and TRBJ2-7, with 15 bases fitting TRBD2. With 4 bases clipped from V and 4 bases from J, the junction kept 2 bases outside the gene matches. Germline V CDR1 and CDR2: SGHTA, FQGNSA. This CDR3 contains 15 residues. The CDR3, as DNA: TGTGCCAGCAGCTGGACTAGCGGGGGGGTTTACGAGCAGTACGTC. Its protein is CASSWTSGGVYEQYV.

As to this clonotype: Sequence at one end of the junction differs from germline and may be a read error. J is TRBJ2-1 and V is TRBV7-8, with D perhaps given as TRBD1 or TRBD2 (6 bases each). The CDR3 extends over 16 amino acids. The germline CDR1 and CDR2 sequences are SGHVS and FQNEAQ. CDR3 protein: CTSSQNRELGGNEQFF. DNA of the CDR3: TGTACCAGCAGTCAAAACAGGGAACTGGGGGGCAATGAGCAGTTCTTC.

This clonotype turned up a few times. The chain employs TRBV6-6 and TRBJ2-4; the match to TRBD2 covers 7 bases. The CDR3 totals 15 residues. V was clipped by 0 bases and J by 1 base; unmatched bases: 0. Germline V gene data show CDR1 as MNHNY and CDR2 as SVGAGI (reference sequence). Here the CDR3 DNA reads TGTGCCAGCAGTTACTCGGGGGGGGCCAAAAACATTCAGTACTTC. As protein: CASSYSGGAKNIQYF.

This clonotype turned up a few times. The DNA of the CDR3 is TGTGCCAGCAGTGCCATGTCGAGCTACGAGCAGTACGTC. Translated: CASSAMSSYEQYV. The J gene is TRBJ2-7, the V gene TRBV2; D not resolved. In germline, CDR1 is SNHLY, CDR2 FYNNEI. Trimming took off 4 bases at V and 3 bases at J, with 10 bases between the two ends. This CDR3 contains 13 residues.

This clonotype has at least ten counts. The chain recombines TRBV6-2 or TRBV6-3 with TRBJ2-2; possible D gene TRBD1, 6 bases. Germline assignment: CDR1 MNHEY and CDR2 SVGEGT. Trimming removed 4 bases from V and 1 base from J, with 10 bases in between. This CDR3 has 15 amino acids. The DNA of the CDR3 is TGTGCCAGCAGTTTTCCACAGGGGAACACCGGGGAGCTGTTTTTT. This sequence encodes CASSFPQGNTGELFF.

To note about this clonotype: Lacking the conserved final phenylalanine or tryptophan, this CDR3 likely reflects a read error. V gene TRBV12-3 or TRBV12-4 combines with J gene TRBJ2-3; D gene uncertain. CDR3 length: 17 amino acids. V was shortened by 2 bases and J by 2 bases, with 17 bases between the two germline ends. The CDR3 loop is CASSLSVRLRVTDTQYL. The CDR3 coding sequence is TGTGCCAGCAGTTTATCAGTAAGACTCCGCGTCACAGATACGCAGTATCTT.

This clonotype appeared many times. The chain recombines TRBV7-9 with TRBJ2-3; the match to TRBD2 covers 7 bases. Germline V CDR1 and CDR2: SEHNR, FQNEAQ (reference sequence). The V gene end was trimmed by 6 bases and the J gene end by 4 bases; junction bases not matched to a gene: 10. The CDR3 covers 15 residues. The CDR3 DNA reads TGTGCCAGCAGGGGAGGGAGTAGCGCCCCAGATACGCAGTATTTT. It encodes CASRGGSSAPDTQYF.

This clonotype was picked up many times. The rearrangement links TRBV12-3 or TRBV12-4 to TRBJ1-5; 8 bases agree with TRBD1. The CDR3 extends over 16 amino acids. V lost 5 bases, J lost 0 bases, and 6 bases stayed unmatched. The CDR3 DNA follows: TGTGCCAGCAGTGTACAGGGGGAGTATAGCAATCAGCCCCAGCATTTT. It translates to CASSVQGEYSNQPQHF.